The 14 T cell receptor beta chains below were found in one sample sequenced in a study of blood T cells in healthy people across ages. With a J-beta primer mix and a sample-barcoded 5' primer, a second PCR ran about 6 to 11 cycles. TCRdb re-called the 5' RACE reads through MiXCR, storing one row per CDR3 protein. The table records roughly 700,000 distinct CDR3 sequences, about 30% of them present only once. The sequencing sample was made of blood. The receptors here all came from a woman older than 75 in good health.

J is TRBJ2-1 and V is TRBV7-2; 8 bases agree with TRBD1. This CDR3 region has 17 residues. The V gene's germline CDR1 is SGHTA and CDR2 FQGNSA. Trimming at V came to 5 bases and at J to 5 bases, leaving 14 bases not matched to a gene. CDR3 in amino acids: CASSVRPQGAGHNEQFF. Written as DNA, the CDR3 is TGTGCCAGCAGCGTCCGACCCCAGGGGGCAGGTCACAATGAGCAGTTCTTC.

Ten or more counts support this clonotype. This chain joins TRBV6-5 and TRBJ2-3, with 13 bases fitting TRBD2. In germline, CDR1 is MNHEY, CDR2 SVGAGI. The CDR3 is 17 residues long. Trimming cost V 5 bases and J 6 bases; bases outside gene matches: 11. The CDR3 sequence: CASSPLGLAGVEDTQYF. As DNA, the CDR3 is TGTGCCAGCAGTCCCCTTGGACTAGCGGGGGTGGAGGATACGCAGTATTTT.

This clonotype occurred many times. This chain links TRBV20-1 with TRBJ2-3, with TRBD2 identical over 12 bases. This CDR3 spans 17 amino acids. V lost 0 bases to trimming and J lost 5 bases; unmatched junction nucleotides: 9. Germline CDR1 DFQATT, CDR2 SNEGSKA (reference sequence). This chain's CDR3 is CSARDSQLAGGGDTQYF. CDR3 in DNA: TGCAGTGCTAGAGATTCCCAACTAGCGGGGGGCGGAGATACGCAGTATTTT.

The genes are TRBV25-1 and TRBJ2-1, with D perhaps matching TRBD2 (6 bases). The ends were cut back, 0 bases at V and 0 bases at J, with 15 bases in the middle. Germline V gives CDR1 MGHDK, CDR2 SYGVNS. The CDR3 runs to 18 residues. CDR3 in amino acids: CASSEYRELLSSYNEQFF. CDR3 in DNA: TGTGCCAGCAGTGAATATCGGGAGCTGCTGAGCTCCTACAATGAGCAGTTCTTC. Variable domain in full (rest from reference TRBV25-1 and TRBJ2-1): EADIYQTPRYLVIGTGKKITLECSQTMGHDKMYWYQQDPGMELHLIHYSYGVNSTEKGDLSSESTVSRIRTEHFPLTLESARPSHTSQYLCASSEYRELLSSYNEQFFGPGTRLTVL.

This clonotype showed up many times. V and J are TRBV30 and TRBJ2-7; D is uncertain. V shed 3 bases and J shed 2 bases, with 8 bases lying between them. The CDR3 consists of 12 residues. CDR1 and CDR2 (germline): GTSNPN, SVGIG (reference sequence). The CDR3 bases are TGTGCCTGGAGGCAGATAGCCTACGAGCAGTACTTC. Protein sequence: CAWRQIAYEQYF. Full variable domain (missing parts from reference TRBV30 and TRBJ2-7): SQTIHQWPATLVQPVGSPLSLECTVEGTSNPNLYWYRQAAGRGLQLLFYSVGIGQISSEVPQNLSASRPQDRQFILSSKKLLLSDSGFYLCAWRQIAYEQYFGPGTRLTVT.

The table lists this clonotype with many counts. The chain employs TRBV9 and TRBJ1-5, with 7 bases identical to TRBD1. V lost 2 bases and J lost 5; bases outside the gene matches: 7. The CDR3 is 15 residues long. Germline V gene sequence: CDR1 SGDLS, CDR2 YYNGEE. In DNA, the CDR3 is TGTGCCAGCAGCGTGGGGGACAGAGTAGATCAGCCCCAGCATTTT. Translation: CASSVGDRVDQPQHF. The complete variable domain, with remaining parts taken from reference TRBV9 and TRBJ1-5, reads DSGVTQTPKHLITATGQRVTLRCSPRSGDLSVYWYQQSLDQGLQFLIQYYNGEERAKGNILERFSAQQFPDLHSELNLSSLELGDSALYFCASSVGDRVDQPQHFGDGTRLSIL.

Here the CDR3 reads CASNRGLAGPGQYF. The CDR3 nucleotides read TGTGCCAGCAATAGGGGACTAGCGGGTCCCGGACAGTACTTC. The gene calls are TRBV12-3 or TRBV12-4 and TRBJ2-7; 12 positions agree with TRBD2. With V trimmed by 7 bases and J by 10 bases, 11 bases remained unmatched. This CDR3 is 14 amino acids long.

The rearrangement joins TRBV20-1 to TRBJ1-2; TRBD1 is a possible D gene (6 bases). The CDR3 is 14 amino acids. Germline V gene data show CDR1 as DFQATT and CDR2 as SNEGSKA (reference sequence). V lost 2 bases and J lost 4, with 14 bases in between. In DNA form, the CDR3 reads TGCAGTGCTAGATCCCAAACAGGGATCTATGGCTACACCTTC. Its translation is CSARSQTGIYGYTF.

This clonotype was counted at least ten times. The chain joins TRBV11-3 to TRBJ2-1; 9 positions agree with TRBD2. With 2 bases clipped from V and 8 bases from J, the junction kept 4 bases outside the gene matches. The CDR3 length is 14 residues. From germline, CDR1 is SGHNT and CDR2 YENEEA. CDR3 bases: TGTGCCAGCAGCTTACTAGCGGGGTCGGATGAGCAGTTCTTC. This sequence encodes CASSLLAGSDEQFF.

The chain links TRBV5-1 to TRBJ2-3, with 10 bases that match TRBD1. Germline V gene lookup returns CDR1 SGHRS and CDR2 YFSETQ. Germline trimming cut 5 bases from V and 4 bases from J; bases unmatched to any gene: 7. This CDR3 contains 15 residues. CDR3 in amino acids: CASSSGTGESDTQYF. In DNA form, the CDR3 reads TGCGCCAGCAGTTCCGGGACAGGGGAATCAGATACGCAGTATTTT.

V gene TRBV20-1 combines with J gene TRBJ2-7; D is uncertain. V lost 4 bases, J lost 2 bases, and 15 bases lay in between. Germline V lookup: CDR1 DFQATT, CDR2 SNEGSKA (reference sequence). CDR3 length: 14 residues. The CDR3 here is CSATFFGSPYEQYF. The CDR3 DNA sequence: TGCAGTGCTACTTTCTTCGGCAGCCCCTACGAGCAGTACTTC.

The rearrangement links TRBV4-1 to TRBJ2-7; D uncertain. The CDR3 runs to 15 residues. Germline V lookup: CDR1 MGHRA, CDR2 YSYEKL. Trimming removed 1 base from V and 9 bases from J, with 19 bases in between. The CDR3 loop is CASSQAAVVPTRQYF. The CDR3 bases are TGCGCCAGCAGCCAAGCTGCAGTGGTTCCTACGAGGCAGTACTTC.

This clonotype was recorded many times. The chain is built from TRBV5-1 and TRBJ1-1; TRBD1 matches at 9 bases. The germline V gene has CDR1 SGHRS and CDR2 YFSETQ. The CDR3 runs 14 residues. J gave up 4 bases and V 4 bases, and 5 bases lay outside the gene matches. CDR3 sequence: CASSQGQGSTEAFF. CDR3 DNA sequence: TGCGCCAGCAGCCAGGGACAGGGAAGCACTGAAGCTTTCTTT.

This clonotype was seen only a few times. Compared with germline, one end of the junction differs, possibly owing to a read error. The CDR3 here is CASNQRDETQYF. In DNA, the CDR3 is TGTGCCAGCAACCAACGGGATGAGACCCAGTACTTC. The chain employs TRBV3-1 and TRBJ2-5, with D perhaps TRBD2 (5 bases). Germline V gene data show CDR1 as LGHDT and CDR2 as YNNKEL (reference sequence). The CDR3 is 12 residues long.